The TCR beta chain described here comes from a study of shared clonotypes between healthy human individuals. Method: immunoSEQ multiplex PCR; TCRdb's copy keeps in-frame clones and lacks some. The table has under 1,100,000 clones, about 74% seen once. After removal of 5 bases from V and 13 bases from J, the junction contained 11 bases not matched to a gene. Germline V gene lookup returns CDR1 SGHAT and CDR2 FQNNGV. The length of the CDR3 is 15 residues. This receptor was taken from a man aged 18 to 29 in good health. The V and J genes are TRBV11-2 and TRBJ2-1; 13 nucleotides line up with TRBD2. Sequencing was done on a sample of memory CD4+ T cells sorted from blood. Regarding subset: CD45RA-negative fraction. Here the CDR3 reads CASSAGTSGVREQFF. DNA for the CDR3: TGTGCCAGCAGCGCCGGGACTAGCGGGGTTCGCGAACAGTTCTTC.